These 3 T cell receptor beta chains were all obtained from the same sample, sequenced in a study of vaccination effects on CD4 cells after COVID-19. Which antigens these TCRs recognize remains unknown. ViraFEST assay sequencing came after antigen-specific CD4+ T cells were expanded with viral peptide pools. Scientists isolated CD4+ T cells after an approximately 10-day culture period ended. None of the vaccinated had previously contracted SARS-CoV-2, and their nucleocapsid antibodies tested negative. Measured with immunoSEQ multiplex PCR; TCRdb has only the in-frame clones, and not every one. The sample lists 71,000 or so clones; approximately 72% were seen once. Specimen: CD4+ T cells from PBMCs cultured with HCoV-OC43 spike peptides, collected before COVID-19 vaccination. Described subset: HCoV-OC43 spike overlapping peptide pool stimulation. Receptor source: a human donor who received a COVID-19 vaccine.

This clone came up once. CDR3 DNA sequence: TGTGCCAGCAGACCTCCGGGGACCAACTATGGCTACACCTTC. Translation: CASRPPGTNYGYTF. The chain couples TRBV27 to TRBJ1-2; D is possibly TRBD1 (5 bases). The CDR3 has 14 residues. The ends were cut back, 6 bases at V and 2 bases at J, with 13 bases in the middle. Germline CDR1 reads MNHEY; CDR2 reads SMNVEV (reference sequence).

The rearrangement links TRBV27 to TRBJ2-3; a possible D gene is TRBD1 (6 bases). The V end lost 5 bases, the J end lost 2 bases, and 11 bases lay between the germline ends. The CDR3 has 14 residues. The V gene's germline CDR1 is MNHEY and CDR2 SMNVEV (reference sequence). CDR3 protein: CASSLRGNTDTQYF. In nucleotides, the CDR3 is TGTGCCAGCAGTCTCAGGGGTAACACAGATACGCAGTATTTT.

The CDR3 DNA reads as TGTGCCAGCTCAGGGCCTGACGGGACCGGGTGGACCCAGTACTTC. Translating it yields CASSGPDGTGWTQYF. The rearrangement uses TRBV18 and TRBJ2-5; D is possibly TRBD1 or TRBD2 (5 bases each). The CDR3 contains 15 residues. The V gene's germline CDR1 is KGHSH and CDR2 LQKENI. The ends were cut back, 5 bases at V and 7 bases at J, with 20 bases in the middle.